This T cell receptor beta chain derives from a study of blood T cell repertoires in COVID-19. In the study overall: The analysed material was cDNA or gDNA that came from T cells, B-cell-depleted T cells, or PBMCs.

TCRdb's copy holds only in-frame clones and misses some; the assay was immunoSEQ multiplex PCR. The sample has more than 85,000 clones, around 90% seen once. In germline, CDR1 is SGHRS, CDR2 YFSETQ. Trimming removed 4 bases from V and 2 bases from J, with 18 bases in between. This CDR3 has 16 residues. V gene TRBV5-1 combines with J gene TRBJ1-2, with a possible D match to TRBD1 (6 bases). The specimen was peripheral blood. This TCR was sampled from a woman aged 45-60 years with acute or convalescent COVID-19. CDR3 sequence: CASSPTPGQANYGYTF. CDR3 DNA sequence: TGCGCCAGCAGCCCCACCCCGGGACAAGCCAACTATGGCTACACCTTC. The full variable domain, its missing parts supplied by reference TRBV5-1 and TRBJ1-2, is KAGVTQTPRYLIKTRGQQVTLSCSPISGHRSVSWYQQTPGQGLQFLFEYFSETQRNKGNFPGRFSGRQFSNSRSEMNVSTLELGDSALYLCASSPTPGQANYGYTFGSGTRLTVV.